The TCR beta chain under discussion was sequenced for a study of shared clonotypes between healthy human individuals. Notes on the study in general: Tissue TCR repertoires likely differ from these blood-only repertoires.

In the case of this clone: Its antigen remains unidentified. The identical CDR3 is also encoded by other nucleotide sequences in the sample.

Only in-frame clones appear in the TCRdb table, and some are missing; sequencing was by immunoSEQ multiplex PCR. The sample gives more than 2,000,000 clones, around nine tenths of which show up once; 0.11% to 0.15% is in the top ten. CDR3 length: 13 amino acids. V shed 2 bases and J 4 bases; nucleotides not matched to a gene: 0. Germline V lookup: CDR1 MDHEN, CDR2 SYDVKM. The sequencing input was naive CD4+ T cells sorted from blood. Subset described: CD45RA+ positively selected. V and J are TRBV28 and TRBJ1-2; TRBD1 matches at 8 bases. This receptor was taken from a man aged 18 to 35 in good health. For the CDR3, the DNA is TGTGCCAGCAGTTTAGGACAGGGCTATGGCTACACCTTC. As protein: CASSLGQGYGYTF.